Below, 10 T cell receptor beta chains from the same sample are listed, as sequenced in a study of blood T cells in healthy people across ages (dated by TCRdb to the mid-2010s). The library relied on 5' RACE. These reads were obtained on an Illumina HiSeq 2500. A second PCR of about 6 to 11 cycles was performed with a sample-barcoded 5' primer and a J-beta primer mix. Through fastp at Q25 and MiXCR, TCRdb rebuilt clones from the public reads, retaining in-frame beta chains. Rows are unified per CDR3 protein, each entry keeping the most common DNA and genes. Present in this sample are under 950,000 distinct CDR3 sequences, 22% of which were seen just once. In total, the top ten clones hold 20% to 25% of the sample. Sequencing was carried out using blood. The receptor set was obtained from an older man in good health.

This clonotype has a handful of counts. The rearrangement uses TRBV7-2 and TRBJ2-7; 10 bases line up with TRBD2. The last part of the DNA fits TRBJ2-1 better; the J call may be wrong. The CDR3 totals 14 residues. The V gene's germline CDR1 is SGHTA and CDR2 FQGNSA. The CDR3 reads CASHALAGVHEQFF. DNA of the CDR3: TGTGCCAGCCATGCCCTAGCGGGGGTCCATGAGCAGTTCTTC.

This clonotype was seen a handful of times. V usage is TRBV3-1 and J usage is TRBJ1-3, with a weak D call TRBD1 (6 bases). Between the trimmed V and J ends, which lost 2 bases and 3 bases, there was a span of 11 bases. Per the germline V gene, CDR1 is LGHDT and CDR2 is YNNKEL (reference sequence). This CDR3 has 15 amino acids. In DNA, the CDR3 is TGTGCCAGCAGCCAACCAACAGGGTTTGGAAACACCATATATTTT. It yields the protein CASSQPTGFGNTIYF.

The chain couples TRBV12-3 or TRBV12-4 to TRBJ2-1; D is unclear. The V end was cut by 7 bases, the J end by 6 bases, with 16 bases between. CDR3 length: 14 amino acids. The CDR3 is CASTGPRIINEQFF. The DNA for the CDR3 is TGTGCCAGCACCGGACCTCGTATAATCAATGAGCAGTTCTTC.

This clonotype was counted between two and nine times. This sequence joins TRBV24-1 and TRBJ2-1; the match to TRBD2 covers 14 bases. V was pared by 4 bases and J by 6 bases, with 7 bases of the junction left unmatched. This CDR3 is 17 amino acids long. Germline V gene sequence: CDR1 KGHDR, CDR2 SFDVKD. In nucleotides, the CDR3 is TGTGCCACCAGTGACCCCGGGACTAGCGGGAGTAGCAATGAGCAGTTCTTC. It codes for CATSDPGTSGSSNEQFF.

The sample holds a few counts of this clonotype. A read error may produce the germline difference seen at one junction end. The chain couples TRBV7-8 to TRBJ2-3, with 9 positions matching TRBD2. Germline lookup yields CDR1 SGHVS and CDR2 FQNEAQ. The CDR3 is 16 amino acids. DNA for the CDR3: TGTGCCAGCAGCACCCAGCGGACTAGCGTGGCAGATGCGCAGTATTTT. It translates to CASSTQRTSVADAQYF.

The chain is built from TRBV29-1 and TRBJ1-2, with D unclear. This CDR3 region has 14 residues. Germline CDR1 and CDR2: SQVTM and ANQGSEA. CDR3 sequence reads: CVGGSVTRGYGYTF. DNA of the CDR3: TGCGTAGGAGGTTCGGTTACCCGGGGCTATGGCTACACCTTC.

In its sample, this clonotype was seen a few times. V usage is TRBV11-2 and J usage is TRBJ1-1; D not resolved. Germline V gives CDR1 SGHAT, CDR2 FQNNGV. The CDR3 consists of 15 residues. The V and J ends lost 3 bases and 0 bases respectively, with 11 bases between them. In DNA, the CDR3 is TGTGCCAGCAGCTTCAACGGGGAAATGAACACTGAAGCTTTCTTT. This encodes CASSFNGEMNTEAFF.

A note on this clonotype: A much larger clone sits a single nucleotide away, making a read error possible. V is TRBV20-1 and J is TRBJ1-2; 9 bases align to TRBD1. The CDR3 consists of 11 residues. Germline V gene data show CDR1 as DFQATT and CDR2 as SNEGSKA (reference sequence). CDR3 protein: CSGTGNGGYTF. In DNA, the CDR3 is TGCAGCGGGACAGGGAACGGTGGCTACACCTTC.

The table lists this clonotype with a few counts. V and J are TRBV2 and TRBJ2-2, with D possibly TRBD2 on 5 matching bases. V lost 6 bases to trimming and J lost 0 bases, with 14 bases between them. The CDR3 covers 16 residues. Germline CDR1 is SNHLY and CDR2 is FYNNEI. Here the CDR3 reads CASSGRGTPNTGELFF. The CDR3 DNA is TGTGCCAGCAGCGGACGGGGAACCCCGAACACCGGGGAGCTGTTTTTT.

This clonotype has just a few counts. V usage is TRBV18 and J usage is TRBJ1-5; no definite D call. V was shortened by 1 base and J by 3 bases, with 10 bases between the two germline ends. Germline values: CDR1 KGHSH, CDR2 LQKENI. The CDR3 runs to 15 residues. This CDR3 is CASSPLPGPNQPQHF. DNA for the CDR3: TGTGCCAGCTCACCACTTCCCGGTCCCAATCAGCCCCAGCATTTT.